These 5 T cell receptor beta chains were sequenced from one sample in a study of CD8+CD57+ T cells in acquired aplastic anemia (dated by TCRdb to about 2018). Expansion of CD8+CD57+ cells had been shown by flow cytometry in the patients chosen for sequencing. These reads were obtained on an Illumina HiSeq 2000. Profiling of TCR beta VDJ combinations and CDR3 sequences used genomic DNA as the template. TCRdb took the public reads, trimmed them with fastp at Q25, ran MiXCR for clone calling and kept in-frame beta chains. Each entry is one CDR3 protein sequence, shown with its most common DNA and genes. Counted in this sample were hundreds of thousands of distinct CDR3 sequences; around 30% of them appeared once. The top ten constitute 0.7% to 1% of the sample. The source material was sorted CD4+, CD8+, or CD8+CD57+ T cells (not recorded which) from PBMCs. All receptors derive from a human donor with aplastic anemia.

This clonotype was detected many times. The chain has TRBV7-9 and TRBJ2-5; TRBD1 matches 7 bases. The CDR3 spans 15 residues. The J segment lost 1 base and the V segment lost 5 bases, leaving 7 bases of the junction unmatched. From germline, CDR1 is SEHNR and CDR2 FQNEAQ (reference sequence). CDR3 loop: CASSTQGNRQETQYF. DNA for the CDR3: TGTGCCAGCAGCACACAGGGGAATCGCCAAGAGACCCAGTACTTC.

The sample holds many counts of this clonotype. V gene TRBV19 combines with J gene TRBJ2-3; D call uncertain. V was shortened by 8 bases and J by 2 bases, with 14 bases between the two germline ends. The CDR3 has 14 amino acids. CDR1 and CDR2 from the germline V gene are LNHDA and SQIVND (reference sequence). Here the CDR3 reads CASRTETFTDTQYF. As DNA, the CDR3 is TGTGCCAGTCGGACGGAGACCTTCACAGATACGCAGTATTTT.

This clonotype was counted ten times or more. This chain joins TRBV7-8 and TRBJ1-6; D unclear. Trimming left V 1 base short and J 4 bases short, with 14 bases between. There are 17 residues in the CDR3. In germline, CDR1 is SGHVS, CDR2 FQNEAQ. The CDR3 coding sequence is TGTGCCAGCAGCTTAGATGTCAGCAGCAATTATAATTCACCCCTCCACTTT. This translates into CASSLDVSSNYNSPLHF.

The CDR3 sequence: CASSQGTVYNSPLHF. The CDR3 bases are TGTGCCAGCAGCCAAGGGACAGTTTATAATTCACCCCTCCACTTT. The chain has TRBV24-1 and TRBJ1-6; 7 bases match TRBD1. CDR1 is KGHDR and CDR2 is SFDVKD in the germline V gene. The CDR3 is 15 residues long. V shed 11 bases and J 4 bases; nucleotides not matched to a gene: 10.

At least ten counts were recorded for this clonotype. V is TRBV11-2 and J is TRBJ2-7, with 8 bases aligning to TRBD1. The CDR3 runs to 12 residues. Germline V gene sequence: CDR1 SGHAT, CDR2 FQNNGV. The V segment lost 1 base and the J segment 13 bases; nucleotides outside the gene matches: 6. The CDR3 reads CASSLGTGIGYF. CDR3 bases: TGTGCCAGCAGCTTAGGGACAGGGATAGGTTACTTC.